These 2 T cell receptor beta chains were all obtained from the same sample, sequenced in a study of lymphopenia after photon versus proton radiotherapy. Data came from immunoSEQ multiplex PCR; TCRdb stores just in-frame clones and leaves some out. Among 150,000 to 200,000 clones listed, less than 90% were seen once. Specimen: peripheral blood, collected from a patient treated with photon-based radiotherapy. These receptors originate from a man between 45 and 60 years old with gastric cancer.

The chain carries TRBV5-1 and TRBJ2-1, with D tentatively TRBD1 (6 bases). V was clipped by 4 bases and J by 3 bases, with 8 bases between them. The germline V gene has CDR1 SGHRS and CDR2 YFSETQ. The CDR3 has 13 amino acids. The CDR3 sequence is CASSKQGYNEQFF. The CDR3 coding sequence is TGCGCCAGCAGCAAACAGGGCTACAATGAGCAGTTCTTC.

V is TRBV11-2 and J is TRBJ1-3; TRBD1 matches at 11 bases. From germline, CDR1 is SGHAT and CDR2 FQNNGV. The trim removed 6 bases at V and 7 bases at J, leaving 5 bases unmatched. The length of the CDR3 is 14 residues. The CDR3 coding sequence is TGTGCCAGCAGAACGGACAGGGGGCTTAACACCATATATTTT. Encoded protein: CASRTDRGLNTIYF.